The clone carrying this TCR beta chain was counted a few times. Its antigen is as yet unknown. This sample was included in a study of identical twins. The cDNA had a unique molecular identifier and a template-switch universal primer site. One entry per CDR3 protein results from TCRdb running MiXCR on the 5' RACE reads. The table includes 640,000 or so distinct CDR3 sequences, 6% to 6.5% detected once. Notes on the study in general: An excess of low generation probability was shown by twin-shared out-of-frame alpha sequences. Twins shared beta out-of-frame sequences in excess, but this excess was weaker.

The donors were all healthy and Caucasian. The CDR3 covers 13 residues. CDR1 SGHAT and CDR2 FQDESV come from the germline V gene (reference sequence). The ends were cut back, 5 bases at V and 4 bases at J, with 11 bases in the middle. The chain carries TRBV11-1 and TRBJ2-5; D is unresolved. Specimen: naive T cells sorted from blood. The receptor was isolated from a man between 18 and 29 years old in good health. CDR3 protein: CASSPYSRETQYF. The CDR3 DNA reads as TGTGCCAGCAGCCCATATAGCCGAGAGACCCAGTACTTC.